These T cell receptor beta chains were read from a single sample in a study of blood T cell repertoires in COVID-19. The repertoire was sequenced with immunoSEQ multiplex PCR; TCRdb's copy has only in-frame clones and lacks some. The sample comprises around 130,000 clones, roughly 84% of which are singletons, and about 1.5% rests with the top ten. Sequencing was carried out using peripheral blood. The origin of the receptors is a man between 60 and 70 years old with acute or convalescent COVID-19. The CDR3 runs from the conserved cysteine through the conserved F or W. The D gene is left open where the match is weak. Not every row has a clone size; where given, it reads once, few, many or a size class.

d_call	j_call	v_call	clone_size	cdr3_aa	cdr3_nt
.	TRBJ2-7	TRBV18	.	CASSRQGSSYEQYF	TGCGCCAGCTCCCGCCAGGGCAGTTCCTACGAGCAGTACTTC
.	TRBJ2-7	TRBV29-1	.	CSVTTAYEQYF	TGCAGCGTCACTACGGCTTACGAGCAGTACTTC
TRBD2	TRBJ2-2	TRBV7-2	.	CASSLLLGLEGNGELFF	TGTGCCAGCAGCTTACTATTAGGACTAGAGGGGAACGGGGAGCTGTTTTTT
.	TRBJ1-5	TRBV15	.	CATSRDAAGGNQPQHF	TGTGCCACCAGCAGAGATGCGGCGGGGGGAAATCAGCCCCAGCATTTT
TRBD1	TRBJ1-2	TRBV13	.	CASSPGTGGRINYGYTF	TGTGCCAGCAGCCCGGGGACAGGGGGCCGAATTAACTATGGCTACACCTTC
TRBD1	TRBJ2-7	TRBV7-9	.	CASSPVDRDEQYF	TGTGCCAGCAGCCCCGTGGACAGGGACGAGCAGTACTTC
TRBD2	TRBJ2-2	TRBV6-2/TRBV6-3	.	CASGRSGGVWTGELFF	TGTGCCAGCGGCCGTAGCGGGGGAGTTTGGACCGGGGAGCTGTTTTTT
TRBD1	TRBJ2-4	TRBV19	.	CASSQGDIQYF	TGTGCCAGTAGTCAGGGGGACATTCAGTACTTC
.	TRBJ1-2	TRBV24-1	once	CATSDGGLPDGYTF	TGTGCCACCAGTGATGGTGGTCTCCCGGATGGCTACACCTTC
TRBD2	TRBJ2-1	TRBV6-2/TRBV6-3	.	CASSYLSGGEQFF	TGTGCCAGCAGTTATCTGAGCGGGGGCGAGCAGTTCTTC
.	TRBJ1-2	TRBV10-3	once	CATSGVARGDYGYTF	TGTGCCACCTCGGGGGTAGCACGGGGGGACTATGGCTACACCTTC
TRBD1	TRBJ1-3	TRBV19	once	CASSSWRGQGNTIYF	TGTGCCAGTAGTTCTTGGAGGGGGCAAGGAAACACCATATATTTT
TRBD2	TRBJ2-7	TRBV6-5	.	CASAPRGVVGYEQYF	TGTGCCAGCGCACCGCGGGGGGTCGTCGGGTACGAGCAGTACTTC
TRBD1	TRBJ2-7	TRBV27	.	CASSSRDRGVYEQYF	TGTGCCAGCAGTTCGAGGGACAGGGGGGTTTACGAGCAGTACTTC
TRBD1	TRBJ2-1	TRBV5-1	.	CASSLAGWTGADEQFF	TGCGCCAGCAGCTTGGCCGGATGGACAGGGGCGGATGAGCAGTTCTTC
TRBD2	TRBJ2-2	TRBV9	.	CASSVGGDTGELFF	TGTGCCAGCAGCGTGGGAGGGGACACCGGGGAGCTGTTTTTT
.	TRBJ1-5	TRBV4-1	.	CASSQDPGYSNQPQHF	TGCGCCAGCAGCCAAGATCCAGGGTATAGCAATCAGCCCCAGCATTTT
.	TRBJ2-5	TRBV18	.	CASSRGGTAGETQYF	TGTGCCAGCTCACGTGGGGGGACAGCCGGAGAGACCCAGTACTTC
.	TRBJ1-2	TRBV5-4	.	CASSLKTGVDYGYTF	TGTGCCAGCAGCCTAAAGACGGGGGTGGACTATGGCTACACCTTC
TRBD1	TRBJ2-7	TRBV5-8	.	CASRNRGHSKKIYEQYF	TGTGCCAGCAGAAATAGGGGGCACTCTAAGAAAATCTACGAGCAGTACTTC
.	TRBJ2-5	TRBV9	once	CASSSQGTQYF	TGTGCCAGCAGCTCCCAGGGGACCCAGTACTTC
.	TRBJ1-2	TRBV5-6	.	CASSSTGSPYGYTF	TGTGCCAGCAGCTCCACAGGGTCCCCCTATGGCTACACCTTC
TRBD1	TRBJ1-3	TRBV5-1	.	CASSLGTGRSSGNTIYF	TGCGCCAGCAGCCTCGGGACAGGGCGTTCCTCTGGAAACACCATATATTTT
TRBD1	TRBJ2-7	TRBV2	.	CASSVWTGGGKYEQYF	TGTGCCAGCAGTGTTTGGACAGGGGGCGGCAAGTACGAGCAGTACTTC
TRBD1	TRBJ1-1	TRBV7-2	.	CASSSTGRTAEAFF	TGTGCCAGCAGCTCGACAGGGAGAACCGCTGAAGCTTTCTTT